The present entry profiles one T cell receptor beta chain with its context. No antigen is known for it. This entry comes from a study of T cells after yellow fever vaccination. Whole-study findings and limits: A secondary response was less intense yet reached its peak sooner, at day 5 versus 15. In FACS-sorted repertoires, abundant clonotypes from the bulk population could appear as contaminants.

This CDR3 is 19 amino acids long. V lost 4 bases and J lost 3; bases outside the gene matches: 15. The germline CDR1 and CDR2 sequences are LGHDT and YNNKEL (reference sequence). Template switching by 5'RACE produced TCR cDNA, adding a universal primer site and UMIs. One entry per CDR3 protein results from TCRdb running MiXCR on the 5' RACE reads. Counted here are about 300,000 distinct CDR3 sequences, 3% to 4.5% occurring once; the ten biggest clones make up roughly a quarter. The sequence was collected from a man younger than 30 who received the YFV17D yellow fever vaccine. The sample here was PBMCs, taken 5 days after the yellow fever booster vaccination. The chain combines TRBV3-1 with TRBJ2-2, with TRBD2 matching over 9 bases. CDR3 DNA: TGTGCCAGCAGCCTAAGGAGCCTGATAGGACTAGCGCACACCGGGGAGCTGTTTTTT. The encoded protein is CASSLRSLIGLAHTGELFF.